Below, 26 T cell receptor beta chains from the same sample are listed, as sequenced in a study of radiotherapy plus CTLA-4 blockade in lung cancer (dated by TCRdb to 2016 to 2019). Library creation used the immunoSEQ multiplex PCR assay. TCRdb limited this immuneACCESS table to in-frame rearrangements with V and J called. A share of clones is missing; checked studies link under half to unresolved V genes, and the rest is unexplained. This sample lists roughly 69,000 clones; approximately 76% were detected once. Together, the top ten hold about 16% of the sample. The sample here was peripheral blood, taken from a patient treated with radiotherapy plus ipilimumab. All receptors derive from a human donor with non-small cell lung cancer whose response to radiotherapy plus ipilimumab could not be evaluated. Some clones in this sample may be carry-over from other donors' samples.

V usage is TRBV2 and J usage is TRBJ1-2; TRBD1 might be the D (5 bases). The CDR3 totals 15 residues. Germline CDR1 is SNHLY and CDR2 is FYNNEI. V lost 2 bases, J lost 1 base, and 11 bases lay in between. The CDR3 loop is CASSERQGINYGYTF. Written as DNA, the CDR3 is TGTGCCAGCAGTGAACGGCAGGGAATTAACTATGGCTACACCTTC.

The chain uses TRBV9 and TRBJ2-7; tentative D call: TRBD1 (5 bases). Looked up from germline, CDR1 is SGDLS and CDR2 is YYNGEE. V gave up 2 bases and J gave up 5 bases, with 11 bases separating them. This CDR3 spans 13 amino acids. CDR3 residues: CASSVEWGHEQYF. For the CDR3, the DNA is TGTGCCAGCAGCGTGGAGTGGGGCCACGAGCAGTACTTC.

This clone was observed a handful of times. J is TRBJ2-2 and V is TRBV5-4, with D possibly matching TRBD2 (5 bases). V lost 5 bases and J 7 bases, leaving 15 bases between the germline ends. Per germline, CDR1 SGHNT and CDR2 YYREEE (reference sequence). The CDR3 totals 14 residues. The CDR3: CASSSGLGHGELFF. The CDR3 DNA follows: TGTGCCAGCAGTTCGGGGTTAGGGCACGGGGAGCTGTTTTTT.

The table lists this clone with a count of one. This chain uses TRBV7-2 with TRBJ1-1; a possible D gene is TRBD1 (6 bases). V shed 5 bases and J shed 7 bases, with 17 bases lying between them. Germline V gene lookup returns CDR1 SGHTA and CDR2 FQGNSA. This CDR3 is built from 14 residues. The CDR3 DNA sequence: TGTGCCAGCAGCCCGAAGGGGGAGGGGGTTGAAGCTTTCTTT. Its protein product is CASSPKGEGVEAFF.

The chain has TRBV7-9 and TRBJ2-5; 7 bases align to TRBD2. The CDR3 contains 14 residues. J was trimmed by 0 bases and V by 3 bases; bases with no gene match: 1. Germline V lookup: CDR1 SEHNR, CDR2 FQNEAQ (reference sequence). DNA of the CDR3: TGTGCCAGCAGCTTGGGGGGGGACCAAGAGACCCAGTACTTC. Its protein is CASSLGGDQETQYF.

The table lists this clone with a count of one. The chain couples TRBV28 to TRBJ2-2; tentatively, D is TRBD1 (5 bases). The V end lost 5 bases, the J end lost 0 bases, and 10 bases lay between the germline ends. The CDR3 sequence is 15 residues long. In germline, CDR1 is MDHEN, CDR2 SYDVKM. The CDR3: CASSPAGTNTGELFF. The CDR3 DNA sequence: TGTGCCAGCAGTCCCGCAGGGACGAACACCGGGGAGCTGTTTTTT.

The rearrangement uses TRBV27 and TRBJ2-7, with 8 bases lining up with TRBD1. CDR3 length: 16 residues. With V trimmed by 5 bases and J by 0 bases, 9 bases remained unmatched. Germline CDR1 MNHEY, CDR2 SMNVEV (reference sequence). In nucleotides, the CDR3 is TGTGCCAGCAGTCAGCCCCCCGGGACAGGCTCCTACGAGCAGTACTTC. Its protein is CASSQPPGTGSYEQYF.

This clone was recorded a few times. The J gene is TRBJ1-1, the V gene TRBV7-9, with TRBD1 identical over 10 bases. J was trimmed by 5 bases and V by 5 bases; bases with no gene match: 5. Germline V gene data show CDR1 as SEHNR and CDR2 as FQNEAQ (reference sequence). This CDR3 comprises 14 residues. The CDR3 DNA is TGTGCCAGCAGCCGACAGGGGGCGGATACTGAAGCTTTCTTT. Its protein product is CASSRQGADTEAFF. The full variable domain, completed using reference TRBV7-9 and TRBJ1-1, is DTGVSQNPRHKITKRGQNVTFRCDPISEHNRLYWYRQTLGQGPEFLTYFQNEAQLEKSRLLSDRFSAERPKGSFSTLEIQRTEQGDSAMYLCASSRQGADTEAFFGQGTRLTVV.

The chain carries TRBV6-1 and TRBJ2-3; TRBD1 matches at 7 bases. CDR1 is MNHNS, CDR2 SASEGT, per germline. This CDR3 has 14 residues. V was pared by 5 bases and J by 1 base, with 3 bases of the junction left unmatched. The CDR3 reads CASSRDRGTDTQYF. The DNA of the CDR3 is TGTGCCAGCAGTCGGGACAGAGGCACAGATACGCAGTATTTT.

V usage is TRBV7-8 and J usage is TRBJ2-7, with 7 bases identical to TRBD2. V was clipped by 5 bases and J by 7 bases; unmatched bases: 5. CDR3 length: 12 amino acids. Germline loops: CDR1 SGHVS, CDR2 FQNEAQ. Here the CDR3 DNA reads TGTGCCAGCAGCCCATGGGGGGGGGAGCAGTACTTC. Its protein product is CASSPWGGEQYF.

The sample holds a few counts of this clone. V gene TRBV5-1 combines with J gene TRBJ2-1, with TRBD1 matching 8 bases. The length of the CDR3 is 16 residues. V lost 4 bases, J lost 9 bases, and 15 bases stayed unmatched. Germline lookup yields CDR1 SGHRS and CDR2 YFSETQ. The CDR3 reads CASSPRAGTGGSEQFF. The CDR3 DNA sequence: TGCGCCAGCAGCCCGCGAGCCGGGACAGGTGGGAGTGAGCAGTTCTTC.

The chain is built from TRBV5-1 and TRBJ1-1; a possible D gene is TRBD1 (5 bases). Trimming pared 6 bases from V and 0 bases from J, leaving 21 bases between. The CDR3 spans 17 residues. The germline V gene encodes CDR1 SGHRS and CDR2 YFSETQ. The CDR3 loop is CASNRGGATRMNTEAFF. As DNA, the CDR3 is TGCGCCAGCAACCGCGGAGGGGCCACTCGCATGAACACTGAAGCTTTCTTT.

CDR3 sequence: CASSHGDRDTTEQYF. The DNA of the CDR3 is TGCGCCAGCAGCCATGGGGACAGGGACACCACCGAGCAGTACTTC. The chain uses TRBV4-3 and TRBJ2-7; TRBD1 matches at 9 bases. V lost 3 bases and J lost 6; bases outside the gene matches: 9. This CDR3 is 15 amino acids long. Germline V gene sequence: CDR1 LGHNA, CDR2 YSLEER.

J is TRBJ1-2 and V is TRBV6-5, with D tentatively TRBD1 (5 bases). The CDR3 totals 13 residues. V was clipped by 7 bases and J by 8 bases, with 17 bases between them. The V gene's germline CDR1 is MNHEY and CDR2 SVGAGI. The DNA of the CDR3 is TGTGCCAGCACTCAGGGCAGGGCCTTCGGCTACACCTTC. As protein: CASTQGRAFGYTF.

This chain connects TRBV28 to TRBJ2-1; possibly TRBD2 for D (5 bases). This CDR3 region has 13 residues. The V gene lost 6 bases and the J gene lost 6 bases, with 12 bases spanning the gap. CDR1 and CDR2 (germline): MDHEN, SYDVKM. The CDR3 DNA reads as TGTGCCAGCAGGCCAGCTGGGAGCAATGAGCAGTTCTTC. This sequence encodes CASRPAGSNEQFF.

This clone turned up a few times. The chain is built from TRBV9 and TRBJ1-2; D gene unclear. Germline V lookup: CDR1 SGDLS, CDR2 YYNGEE. The CDR3 spans 15 residues. V lost 0 bases and J 1 base, leaving 10 bases between the germline ends. Here the CDR3 DNA reads TGTGCCAGCAGCGTAGCTACCCGGGTTAACTATGGCTACACCTTC. Amino acids: CASSVATRVNYGYTF. Complete variable domain (other parts from reference TRBV9 and TRBJ1-2): DSGVTQTPKHLITATGQRVTLRCSPRSGDLSVYWYQQSLDQGLQFLIQYYNGEERAKGNILERFSAQQFPDLHSELNLSSLELGDSALYFCASSVATRVNYGYTFGSGTRLTVV.

This chain uses TRBV9 with TRBJ1-1; a weak D match, TRBD1 (6 bases). This CDR3 is built from 15 residues. Germline CDR1 SGDLS, CDR2 YYNGEE. Between the trimmed V and J ends, which lost 0 bases and 1 base, there was a span of 10 bases. CDR3 loop: CASSVGGGANTEAFF. The CDR3 DNA is TGTGCCAGCAGCGTAGGCGGGGGGGCGAACACTGAAGCTTTCTTT.

The V gene is TRBV27, the J gene TRBJ2-5, with 11 bases aligning to TRBD2. CDR3 size: 13 residues. J lost 7 bases, V lost 4 bases, and 2 bases had no gene match. CDR1 and CDR2 (germline): MNHEY, SMNVEV (reference sequence). CDR3: CASSSGLAGTQYF. In DNA form, the CDR3 reads TGTGCCAGCAGTTCCGGACTAGCGGGGACCCAGTACTTC.

The chain carries TRBV4-1 and TRBJ2-3, with 8 bases matching TRBD2. With 3 bases clipped from V and 0 bases from J, the junction kept 8 bases outside the gene matches. The CDR3 consists of 17 residues. CDR1 and CDR2 (germline): MGHRA, YSYEKL. The DNA for the CDR3 is TGCGCCAGCAGCCAGTACGGGGGGGGACCTAGCACAGATACGCAGTATTTT. Protein: CASSQYGGGPSTDTQYF.

Concerning this clone itself: The junction does not match germline at one end; this may be a read error. The V and J genes are TRBV7-7 and TRBJ2-7; 10 nucleotides agree with TRBD1. The germline CDR1 and CDR2 sequences are SSHAT and FNYEAQ (reference sequence). This CDR3 is built from 15 residues. The CDR3: CASSLVGTGVYEQYF. The CDR3 DNA is TGTGCTAGCAGCTTAGTAGGGACAGGGGTCTACGAGCAGTACTTC.

A note on this clone: The junction shows a germline mismatch at one end, possibly a read error. This chain connects TRBV11-2 to TRBJ2-3; 8 nucleotides match TRBD1. The CDR3 has 16 amino acids. Germline CDR1 reads SGHAT; CDR2 reads FQNNGV. The CDR3 loop is CASTLVRGRGRGTQYF. Here the CDR3 DNA reads TGTGCCAGCACCTTAGTAAGGGGCAGGGGGCGTGGTACGCAGTATTTT.

The chain carries TRBV5-8 and TRBJ1-1; 12 positions agree with TRBD1. This CDR3 has 16 amino acids. V dropped 7 bases and J dropped 0; count of bases not matched to a gene: 7. CDR1 and CDR2 from the germline V gene are SGHTS and YDEGEE. In nucleotides, the CDR3 is TGTGCCAGCGGGGACAGGGGGCACCGCTTGAACACTGAAGCTTTCTTT. This codes for CASGDRGHRLNTEAFF. The full variable domain, in which reference TRBV5-8 and TRBJ1-1 provide the parts outside the CDR3, is EAGVTQSPTHLIKTRGQQATLRCSPISGHTSVYWYQQALGLGLQFLLWYDEGEERNRGNFPPRFSGRQFPNYSSELNVNALELEDSALYLCASGDRGHRLNTEAFFGQGTRLTVV.

This chain joins TRBV4-3 and TRBJ2-1, with TRBD1 matching over 8 bases. Germline V gives CDR1 LGHNA, CDR2 YSLEER. The CDR3 sequence is 18 residues long. Trimming took 0 bases from V and 2 from J; bases not matched to a gene: 9. CDR3 protein: CASSQDPYPGQAYNEQFF. DNA for the CDR3: TGCGCCAGCAGCCAAGACCCGTATCCGGGACAGGCCTACAATGAGCAGTTCTTC.

This chain joins TRBV4-1 and TRBJ1-5; D uncertain. The ends were cut back, 1 base at V and 9 bases at J, with 13 bases in the middle. Germline CDR1 MGHRA, CDR2 YSYEKL. The CDR3 totals 14 residues. The CDR3 loop reads CASSQGDGRGPQHF. In DNA form, the CDR3 reads TGCGCCAGCAGCCAAGGCGACGGCCGGGGGCCCCAGCATTTT.

This sequence joins TRBV9 and TRBJ2-7, with 7 bases aligning to TRBD2. V trimming: 3 bases; J trimming: 5 bases; junction bases outside the gene matches: 11. Germline V CDR1 and CDR2: SGDLS, YYNGEE. The CDR3 is 15 amino acids. The CDR3 DNA reads TGTGCCAGCAGCGCCCTTTCTAGCGGAAGGAACGAGCAGTACTTC. Its protein product is CASSALSSGRNEQYF.

The chain combines TRBV7-9 with TRBJ2-1, with D possibly being TRBD1 (5 bases). This CDR3 has 14 residues. Germline values: CDR1 SEHNR, CDR2 FQNEAQ (reference sequence). Deletions cut 7 bases from V and 1 base from J, with 11 bases between. DNA for the CDR3: TGTGCCAGCACCCTGACAGCTTCCTACAATGAGCAGTTCTTC. As protein: CASTLTASYNEQFF. Based on the CDR3 plus reference TRBV7-9 and TRBJ2-1, the full variable domain is DTGVSQNPRHKITKRGQNVTFRCDPISEHNRLYWYRQTLGQGPEFLTYFQNEAQLEKSRLLSDRFSAERPKGSFSTLEIQRTEQGDSAMYLCASTLTASYNEQFFGPGTRLTVL.